These 19 T cell receptor beta chains originate from one sample sequenced in a study of cytomegalovirus exposure and HLA in healthy donors. Amplification used 60 Vbeta primers and 13 Jbeta primers. Profiling relied on immunoSEQ multiplex PCR, and the TCRdb table lists in-frame clones only, not all of them. The table has 150,000 to 200,000 clones, about 62% seen once; the top ten hold over 2.5%. Sequenced sample: PBMCs. The receptors derive from a man in his forties in good health and CMV-seronegative.

CDR3 DNA sequence: TGTGCCAGCAGCTTAGTTCAGGGTTTAACCGAAAAACTGTTTTTT. It encodes CASSLVQGLTEKLFF. V usage is TRBV7-2 and J usage is TRBJ1-4; TRBD1 is a possible D gene (5 bases). This CDR3 spans 15 amino acids. V gave up 1 base and J gave up 8 bases, with 14 bases separating them. The V gene's germline CDR1 is SGHTA and CDR2 FQGNSA.

V gene TRBV5-1 combines with J gene TRBJ2-5, with a possible D match to TRBD1 (6 bases). This CDR3 comprises 16 residues. Germline assignment: CDR1 SGHRS and CDR2 YFSETQ. Trimming stripped 2 bases from V and 3 bases from J, with 17 bases between. CDR3 residues: CASSLGGSAREETQYF. CDR3 in DNA: TGCGCCAGCAGCTTAGGGGGTAGCGCCAGGGAAGAGACCCAGTACTTC.

The chain employs TRBV29-1 and TRBJ1-2; 9 bases are shared with TRBD1. V trimming: 7 bases; J trimming: 7 bases; junction bases outside the gene matches: 10. Germline V gene data show CDR1 as SQVTM and CDR2 as ANQGSEA. The CDR3 is 13 amino acids. In DNA form, the CDR3 reads TGCAGCGCAATGACAGGGGGAGTTCTTGGCTACACCTTC. Translating it yields CSAMTGGVLGYTF.

The rearrangement joins TRBV30 to TRBJ2-3, with 9 bases aligning to TRBD1. V gave up 5 bases and J gave up 4 bases; unmatched junction bases: 7. The CDR3 consists of 14 residues. From germline, CDR1 is GTSNPN and CDR2 SVGIG (reference sequence). Here the CDR3 reads CAWGPGQGADTQYF. The CDR3 DNA is TGTGCCTGGGGACCGGGACAGGGAGCAGATACGCAGTATTTT.

The chain is built from TRBV23-1 and TRBJ1-2; D gene uncertain. TRBV23-1 is known as an ORF, though its function is uncertain. V was trimmed by 4 bases and J by 5 bases, leaving 5 bases between them. The CDR3 has 11 amino acids. The CDR3 spells CASSLHYGYTF. CDR3 coding DNA: TGCGCCAGCAGTCTCCATTATGGCTACACCTTC.

The chain recombines TRBV18 with TRBJ2-2; a possible D gene is TRBD1 (6 bases). CDR1 is KGHSH, CDR2 LQKENI, per germline. The CDR3 covers 12 residues. The ends were cut back, 5 bases at V and 9 bases at J, with 10 bases in the middle. CDR3 residues: CASSSRDRELFF. Here the CDR3 DNA reads TGTGCCAGCTCAAGCCGGGACAGGGAGCTGTTTTTT.

The chain uses TRBV6-5 and TRBJ2-1; D gene ambiguous. The CDR3 consists of 15 residues. CDR1 and CDR2 from the germline V gene are MNHEY and SVGAGI. V lost 6 bases and J lost 0, with 12 bases in between. As DNA, the CDR3 is TGTGCCAGCAGAAATACTTTAAGCTCCTACAATGAGCAGTTCTTC. Amino acid sequence: CASRNTLSSYNEQFF.

The sample holds a few counts of this clone. V gene TRBV27 combines with J gene TRBJ2-5, with 9 positions matching TRBD1. The CDR3 extends over 16 amino acids. The germline V gene encodes CDR1 MNHEY and CDR2 SMNVEV (reference sequence). V gave up 7 bases and J gave up 0 bases; unmatched junction bases: 9. The CDR3 sequence is CASTHRDREYQETQYF. CDR3 bases: TGTGCCAGCACTCACCGGGACAGGGAGTACCAAGAGACCCAGTACTTC.

The chain has TRBV4-1 and TRBJ1-4, with D tentatively TRBD1 (6 bases). The ends were cut back, 4 bases at V and 4 bases at J, with 10 bases in the middle. Per the germline V gene, CDR1 is MGHRA and CDR2 is YSYEKL. This CDR3 region has 14 residues. CDR3: CASSLTGFNEKLFF. CDR3 DNA sequence: TGCGCCAGCAGCCTAACAGGGTTTAATGAAAAACTGTTTTTT.

The chain recombines TRBV27 with TRBJ1-5, with 8 bases lining up with TRBD1. The germline CDR1 and CDR2 sequences are MNHEY and SMNVEV (reference sequence). V dropped 10 bases and J dropped 5; count of bases not matched to a gene: 19. This CDR3 comprises 17 residues. CDR3 sequence: CATPIMGTGPVHQPQHF. For the CDR3, the DNA is TGTGCCACCCCGATTATGGGGACAGGTCCGGTCCATCAGCCCCAGCATTTT.

The chain has TRBV7-2 and TRBJ1-2; TRBD1 agrees at 7 bases. There are 13 residues in the CDR3. The J segment lost 4 bases and the V segment lost 4 bases, leaving 3 bases of the junction unmatched. The V gene's germline CDR1 is SGHTA and CDR2 FQGNSA. This CDR3 reads CASSSRDSYGYTF. The CDR3 DNA reads as TGTGCCAGCAGCTCCCGGGACAGCTATGGCTACACCTTC.

This sequence joins TRBV2 and TRBJ2-7, with a possible D match to TRBD2 (6 bases). Germline lookup yields CDR1 SNHLY and CDR2 FYNNEI. V was trimmed by 4 bases and J by 7 bases, leaving 23 bases between them. This CDR3 region has 16 residues. The CDR3 DNA sequence: TGTGCCAGCAGTGGATGGACTACCCCTAGCGCGAGGGAGCAGTACTTC. Protein sequence: CASSGWTTPSAREQYF.

This chain uses TRBV7-2 with TRBJ2-1; 7 nucleotides align to TRBD2. CDR3 length: 16 amino acids. With 1 base clipped from V and 1 base from J, the junction kept 4 bases outside the gene matches. Per the germline V gene, CDR1 is SGHTA and CDR2 is FQGNSA. The CDR3 protein is CASSLEGTTSYNEQFF. In nucleotides, the CDR3 is TGTGCCAGCAGCTTAGAAGGGACTACTTCCTACAATGAGCAGTTCTTC.

This chain joins TRBV19 and TRBJ1-5; tentative D call: TRBD1 (5 bases). The CDR3 sequence is 15 residues long. Germline assignment: CDR1 LNHDA and CDR2 SQIVND (reference sequence). The V and J ends lost 3 bases and 3 bases respectively, with 12 bases between them. The CDR3: CASSITGGNNQPQHF. In DNA, the CDR3 is TGTGCCAGTAGTATTACGGGGGGTAACAATCAGCCCCAGCATTTT.

V and J are TRBV30 and TRBJ1-2, with TRBD1 identical over 7 bases. J gave up 2 bases and V 6 bases, and 6 bases lay outside the gene matches. The CDR3 length is 13 residues. Germline V CDR1 and CDR2: GTSNPN, SVGIG (reference sequence). CDR3 in DNA: TGTGCCTGTACGACAGGGATCAACTATGGCTACACCTTC. It codes for CACTTGINYGYTF. The variable domain in full, completed from reference TRBV30 and TRBJ1-2, reads SQTIHQWPATLVQPVGSPLSLECTVEGTSNPNLYWYRQAAGRGLQLLFYSVGIGQISSEVPQNLSASRPQDRQFILSSKKLLLSDSGFYLCACTTGINYGYTFGSGTRLTVV.

The rearrangement joins TRBV4-3 to TRBJ2-1; 8 nucleotides line up with TRBD2. This CDR3 spans 16 amino acids. Germline V CDR1 and CDR2: LGHNA, YSLEER. J lost 4 bases, V lost 0 bases, and 5 bases had no gene match. The CDR3 protein is CASSQDFSGIYNEQFF. The CDR3, as DNA: TGCGCCAGCAGCCAAGATTTTAGCGGGATATACAATGAGCAGTTCTTC.

V and J are TRBV5-1 and TRBJ2-5, with D possibly matching TRBD2 (7 bases). V lost 2 bases, J lost 4 bases, and 15 bases lay in between. This CDR3 region has 15 residues. Germline CDR1 is SGHRS and CDR2 is YFSETQ. CDR3 region: CASSFYGGQGETQYF. The CDR3 DNA sequence: TGCGCCAGCAGCTTTTACGGGGGGCAAGGAGAGACCCAGTACTTC.

This clone was seen only a few times. The chain combines TRBV4-2 with TRBJ2-3; D is undetermined. The CDR3 contains 17 residues. V lost 2 bases and J lost 0, with 15 bases in between. Germline assignment: CDR1 LGHNA and CDR2 YNFKEQ. The CDR3 region has the DNA TGTGCCAGCAGCCAACTTGATGGAGATACTAGCACAGATACGCAGTATTTT. Its protein is CASSQLDGDTSTDTQYF.

The chain has TRBV7-2 and TRBJ2-7; D possibly corresponds to TRBD2 (5 bases). The germline CDR1 and CDR2 sequences are SGHTA and FQGNSA. The V end was cut by 2 bases, the J end by 6 bases, with 11 bases between. The CDR3 loop spans 13 amino acids. CDR3 in DNA: TGTGCCAGCAGCTTAAAGGCCGAGGGCGAGCAGTACTTC. Amino acids: CASSLKAEGEQYF. The full variable domain, in which reference TRBV7-2 and TRBJ2-7 provide the parts outside the CDR3, is GAGVSQSPSNKVTEKGKDVELRCDPISGHTALYWYRQSLGQGLEFLIYFQGNSAPDKSGLPSDRFSAERTGGSVSTLTIQRTQQEDSAVYLCASSLKAEGEQYFGPGTRLTVT.